These 28 T cell receptor beta chains were all obtained from the same sample, sequenced in a study of T cell changes during pregnancy in multiple sclerosis. Clones were sequenced by immunoSEQ multiplex PCR, and TCRdb holds only the in-frame ones, with some missing. The profile covers more than 25,000 clones, with roughly nine tenths appearing a single time and over 8.5% taken by the ten largest. The sequencing here drew on CD8+ T cells from peripheral blood mononuclear cells, taken in the third trimester of pregnancy. These receptors were obtained from a female donor with multiple sclerosis, enrolled in a pregnancy study.

This chain connects TRBV4-1 to TRBJ2-1; a weak D match, TRBD2 (6 bases). CDR3 length equals 15 residues. Germline CDR1 and CDR2: MGHRA and YSYEKL. With 2 bases removed from V and 7 bases from J, the gap between germline ends came to 15 bases. In DNA form, the CDR3 reads TGCGCCAGCAGCCAACGGGGGACTTCTCTTAATGAGCAGTTCTTC. Its protein product is CASSQRGTSLNEQFF.

V and J are TRBV7-2 and TRBJ2-3; no clear D. V was cut by 3 bases and J by 1 base, with 5 bases left in between. The germline gives CDR1 SGHTA, CDR2 FQGNSA. The CDR3 contains 13 residues. The CDR3 DNA sequence: TGTGCCAGCAGCTTGGTAGGCACAGATACGCAGTATTTT. This translates into CASSLVGTDTQYF.

As DNA, the CDR3 is TGTGCCAGCAGTTTAGGGGGGGGGTATGGCTACACCTTC. Translating it yields CASSLGGGYGYTF. The V call is TRBV27, the J call TRBJ1-2; perhaps TRBD1 as D (5 bases). There are 13 residues in the CDR3. The ends were cut back, 2 bases at V and 5 bases at J, with 9 bases in the middle. The germline V gene has CDR1 MNHEY and CDR2 SMNVEV (reference sequence).

The chain joins TRBV6-5 to TRBJ2-2, with D tentatively TRBD1 (6 bases). Trimming pared 4 bases from V and 2 bases from J, leaving 14 bases between. The V gene's germline CDR1 is MNHEY and CDR2 SVGAGI. CDR3 length: 16 amino acids. CDR3 coding DNA: TGTGCCAGCAGTTCCCCCGGGACACCTAACACCGGGGAGCTGTTTTTT. Encoded protein: CASSSPGTPNTGELFF.

V usage is TRBV2 and J usage is TRBJ2-1; D uncertain. V was cut by 8 bases and J by 5 bases, with 4 bases left in between. CDR1 and CDR2 from the germline V gene are SNHLY and FYNNEI. The CDR3 runs 10 residues. The CDR3 loop is CASLDNEQFF. As DNA, the CDR3 is TGTGCCAGCCTAGACAATGAGCAGTTCTTC.

This clone was counted once. CDR3 residues: CASSFTIGHTNTGELFF. In nucleotides, the CDR3 is TGTGCCAGCAGCTTTACGATAGGACACACGAACACCGGGGAGCTGTTTTTT. The genes are TRBV7-8 and TRBJ2-2; TRBD1 is a possible D gene (5 bases). Germline lookup yields CDR1 SGHVS and CDR2 FQNEAQ. The CDR3 is made up of 17 amino acids. Deletions cut 3 bases from V and 0 bases from J, with 14 bases between.

The V gene is TRBV4-1, the J gene TRBJ1-1, with D possibly being TRBD1 (5 bases). The CDR3 spans 12 residues. CDR1 MGHRA and CDR2 YSYEKL come from the germline V gene. V lost 3 bases and J 7 bases, leaving 9 bases between the germline ends. The CDR3 loop is CASSHSRGEAFF. In DNA form, the CDR3 reads TGCGCCAGCAGCCATAGTAGGGGTGAAGCTTTCTTT.

The chain joins TRBV5-5 to TRBJ2-7; 7 bases map to TRBD1. CDR1 SGHKS and CDR2 YYEKEE come from the germline V gene (reference sequence). This CDR3 is 16 amino acids long. Trimming took 0 bases from V and 5 from J; bases not matched to a gene: 11. Written as DNA, the CDR3 is TGTGCCAGCAGCTTGGAAGTAGGCACAGGGGCTCACGAGCAGTACTTC. Translation: CASSLEVGTGAHEQYF.

This clone is medium-sized by share. The genes are TRBV7-8 and TRBJ1-1; no firm D call. CDR1 is SGHVS and CDR2 is FQNEAQ in the germline V gene. This CDR3 is 15 amino acids long. Trimming left V 1 base short and J 1 base short, with 10 bases between. The CDR3 coding sequence is TGTGCCAGCAGCTTAGGCTATACCGGGAACACTGAAGCTTTCTTT. Translating it yields CASSLGYTGNTEAFF.

CDR3 in DNA: TGTGCCAGCAGTTCGCTCAAAGCCGGGACAGGGGGCTTTGATACGCAGTATTTT. It is translated as CASSSLKAGTGGFDTQYF. The V and J genes are TRBV27 and TRBJ2-3; 12 bases match TRBD1. The CDR3 covers 18 residues. Germline-derived CDR1 and CDR2 are MNHEY and SMNVEV (reference sequence). Trimming cost V 4 bases and J 6 bases; bases outside gene matches: 14.

For the CDR3, the DNA is TGTGCCAGCAGCCATGGGGGGCGGGAGGACTCGTACAATGAGCAGTTCTTC. Protein product: CASSHGGREDSYNEQFF. This chain joins TRBV4-2 and TRBJ2-1, with 8 bases lining up with TRBD2. In germline, CDR1 is LGHNA, CDR2 YNFKEQ. The CDR3 sequence is 17 residues long. Trimming removed 3 bases from V and 4 bases from J; junction bases left unmatched: 11.

This clone was observed once. The rearrangement joins TRBV6-5 to TRBJ2-1, with 10 bases lining up with TRBD2. V dropped 5 bases and J dropped 3; count of bases not matched to a gene: 4. Germline V CDR1 and CDR2: MNHEY, SVGAGI. This CDR3 is built from 15 residues. The CDR3 protein is CASSTGLAVYNEQFF. The CDR3 nucleotides are TGTGCCAGCAGTACTGGACTAGCGGTCTACAATGAGCAGTTCTTC.

V is TRBV11-2 and J is TRBJ2-3; D is ambiguous. Germline V lookup: CDR1 SGHAT, CDR2 FQNNGV. V was clipped by 0 bases and J by 2 bases, with 9 bases between them. This CDR3 is 15 amino acids long. CDR3 nucleotide sequence: TGTGCCAGCAGCTTAGAACGGGTGATCACAGATACGCAGTATTTT. This translates into CASSLERVITDTQYF. Based on the CDR3 plus reference TRBV11-2 and TRBJ2-3, the full variable domain is EAGVAQSPRYKIIEKRQSVAFWCNPISGHATLYWYQQILGQGPKLLIQFQNNGVVDDSQLPKDRFSAERLKGVDSTLKIQPAKLEDSAVYLCASSLERVITDTQYFGPGTRLTVL.

The V and J genes are TRBV13 and TRBJ2-7; possible D gene TRBD2, 6 bases. V was shortened by 5 bases and J by 5 bases, with 13 bases between the two germline ends. The V gene's germline CDR1 is PRHDT and CDR2 FYEKMQ (reference sequence). The CDR3 covers 13 residues. In DNA form, the CDR3 reads TGTGCCAGCAGCCCCACTAGCTACCACGAGCAGTACTTC. As protein: CASSPTSYHEQYF. Complete variable domain (other parts from reference TRBV13 and TRBJ2-7): AAGVIQSPRHLIKEKRETATLKCYPIPRHDTVYWYQQGPGQDPQFLISFYEKMQSDKGSIPDRFSAQQFSDYHSELNMSSLELGDSALYFCASSPTSYHEQYFGPGTRLTVT.

The chain couples TRBV6-6 to TRBJ1-2; 8 bases align to TRBD1. CDR1 and CDR2 from the germline V gene are MNHNY and SVGAGI (reference sequence). The CDR3 is 11 amino acids. V dropped 6 bases and J dropped 8; count of bases not matched to a gene: 2. The chain's CDR3 is CASRTGVGYTF. The CDR3 DNA follows: TGTGCCAGCAGGACAGGGGTCGGCTACACCTTC.

The chain has TRBV5-4 and TRBJ2-7, with D tentatively TRBD2 (5 bases). V shed 1 base and J shed 3 bases, with 8 bases lying between them. CDR3 length: 13 amino acids. Germline CDR1 SGHNT, CDR2 YYREEE (reference sequence). CDR3 in amino acids: CASSLLGDYEQYF. The DNA for the CDR3 is TGTGCCAGCAGCTTGCTCGGGGACTACGAGCAGTACTTC.

This clone came up once. The chain couples TRBV7-6 to TRBJ2-1; D may be TRBD2 (5 bases). Germline values: CDR1 SGHVS, CDR2 FNYEAQ. Trimming cost V 2 bases and J 2 bases, with 10 bases left between them. This CDR3 has 15 amino acids. CDR3 loop: CASSLLASPYNEQFF. The CDR3 region has the DNA TGTGCCAGCAGCTTACTAGCATCCCCCTACAATGAGCAGTTCTTC.

This clone has more than one count but fewer than ten. J is TRBJ2-1 and V is TRBV12-5, with D possibly matching TRBD2 (5 bases). The CDR3 runs 14 residues. The V gene's germline CDR1 is LGHNT and CDR2 FRNRAP. V was cut by 4 bases and J by 3 bases, with 10 bases left in between. CDR3 in amino acids: CASGSTDYYNEQFF. The CDR3 DNA sequence: TGTGCTAGTGGTTCGACCGACTACTACAATGAGCAGTTCTTC.

For the CDR3, the DNA is TGTGCCACCAGCAGAGGCCCGGGGGACAATGAGCAGTTCTTC. Translated: CATSRGPGDNEQFF. The V and J genes are TRBV15 and TRBJ2-1, with D maybe TRBD2 (6 bases). The germline CDR1 and CDR2 sequences are LNHNV and YYDKDF (reference sequence). This CDR3 comprises 14 residues. The V end lost 1 base, the J end lost 5 bases, and 9 bases lay between the germline ends.

CDR3 sequence (DNA): TGTGCCAGCAGAGACCGGACAGGGAAGAACACTGAAGCTTTCTTT. Residues: CASRDRTGKNTEAFF. This chain uses TRBV27 with TRBJ1-1; the match to TRBD1 covers 8 bases. The CDR3 has 15 residues. With V trimmed by 6 bases and J by 1 base, 7 bases remained unmatched. CDR1 and CDR2 from the germline V gene are MNHEY and SMNVEV (reference sequence).

The V call is TRBV27, the J call TRBJ2-3; D is uncertain. Trimming cost V 3 bases and J 3 bases, with 7 bases left between them. Germline V gives CDR1 MNHEY, CDR2 SMNVEV (reference sequence). CDR3 length: 13 residues. CDR3 sequence: CASSFVRTDTQYF. The CDR3 nucleotides are TGTGCCAGCAGTTTCGTCCGGACAGATACGCAGTATTTT.

This clone was observed a handful of times. This chain uses TRBV5-6 with TRBJ1-5; weak D call: TRBD1 (6 bases). From germline, CDR1 is SGHDT and CDR2 YYEEEE. The V end lost 0 bases, the J end lost 8 bases, and 9 bases lay between the germline ends. The CDR3 loop spans 13 amino acids. CDR3 loop: CASSLGGGEPQHF. The CDR3 DNA follows: TGTGCCAGCAGCTTGGGAGGGGGTGAGCCCCAGCATTTT.

The chain combines TRBV10-1 with TRBJ2-1; 11 bases align to TRBD2. Trimming took 6 bases from V and 7 from J; bases not matched to a gene: 14. In germline, CDR1 is WNHNN, CDR2 SYGVQD (reference sequence). The CDR3 loop spans 17 amino acids. CDR3 DNA: TGCGCCAGCAGCGCGGGAACAGGGACTAGCGGAGCTAATGAGCAGTTCTTC. This gives the protein CASSAGTGTSGANEQFF.

This chain links TRBV5-1 with TRBJ2-1, with 13 bases identical to TRBD2. Unmatched junction bases numbered 9, after V lost 3 bases and J lost 3 bases. The germline V gene encodes CDR1 SGHRS and CDR2 YFSETQ. The CDR3 is 18 residues long. CDR3 DNA: TGCGCCAGCAGCTGGCGGACTAGCGGGAGCGCCAGCTACAATGAGCAGTTCTTC. Protein product: CASSWRTSGSASYNEQFF.

This sequence joins TRBV5-5 and TRBJ1-5, with TRBD1 matching over 7 bases. Trimming at V came to 4 bases and at J to 2 bases, leaving 9 bases not matched to a gene. Germline V gene lookup returns CDR1 SGHKS and CDR2 YYEKEE (reference sequence). This CDR3 has 16 residues. The CDR3: CASSLRQGGGNQPQHF. CDR3 in DNA: TGTGCCAGCAGCCTCCGACAGGGTGGGGGCAATCAGCCCCAGCATTTT.

The chain couples TRBV19 to TRBJ1-5; D is unclear. Trimming took 4 bases from V and 0 from J, leaving 13 bases between them. This CDR3 comprises 16 residues. Germline lookup yields CDR1 LNHDA and CDR2 SQIVND (reference sequence). As DNA, the CDR3 is TGTGCCAGTAGTACACGGAGGTTGGGTAGCAATCAGCCCCAGCATTTT. Its protein product is CASSTRRLGSNQPQHF.

The chain combines TRBV16 with TRBJ1-5, with D unresolved. CDR3 size: 14 residues. The ends were cut back, 7 bases at V and 1 base at J, with 11 bases in the middle. The V gene's germline CDR1 is KGHSY and CDR2 FQNENV. CDR3: CASNSGSSNQPQHF. In DNA form, the CDR3 reads TGTGCCAGCAACAGCGGGTCAAGCAATCAGCCCCAGCATTTT. Using reference TRBV16 and TRBJ1-5 for the parts outside the CDR3, the full variable domain is GEEVAQTPKHLVRGEGQKAKLYCAPIKGHSYVFWYQQVLKNEFKFLISFQNENVFDETGMPKERFSAKCLPNSPCSLEIQATKLEDSAVYFCASNSGSSNQPQHFGDGTRLSIL.

The CDR3 DNA follows: TGTGCCAGCAGTGAAGCGGACACCAACACTGAAGCTTTCTTT. Translation: CASSEADTNTEAFF. This sequence joins TRBV6-1 and TRBJ1-1; tentative D call: TRBD1 (5 bases). CDR3 size: 14 residues. Trimming left V 0 bases short and J 2 bases short, with 7 bases between. Germline V lookup: CDR1 MNHNS, CDR2 SASEGT.